This T cell receptor beta chain was identified in a study of glioma-infiltrating T cells. In its sample, this clonotype was seen many times. TCR alpha and beta CDR3 regions were amplified from RNA using iRepertoire nested multiplex PCR. Using its own MiXCR run on the multiplex PCR reads, TCRdb lists one record per CDR3 protein. This sample has approximately 45,000 distinct CDR3 sequences, with 20% to 25% found just once. Germline lookup yields CDR1 MDHEN and CDR2 SYDVKM. The CDR3 spans 15 residues. V lost 1 base and J lost 5, with 14 bases in between. The chain recombines TRBV28 with TRBJ1-1; a possible D gene is TRBD1 (6 bases). The source of this sequence is a human donor with low-grade glioma or glioblastoma, undergoing nonglioma brain surgery, or in good health (not recorded which). The sequenced sample was glioma tissue, nonneoplastic brain tissue, or PBMCs (not recorded which). CDR3 in amino acids: CASSLFGGERTEAFF. DNA of the CDR3: TGTGCCAGCAGTTTATTCGGGGGCGAGAGAACTGAAGCTTTCTTT.